Listed here is a single T cell receptor beta chain. Generated by immunoSEQ multiplex PCR, the TCRdb table keeps only in-frame clones and is missing some. The sample shows 25,000 or so clones, roughly 70% of them seen only once. The entry originates in a study of immune evolution from preneoplasia to lung adenocarcinoma. V lost 3 bases to trimming and J lost 5 bases, with 11 bases between them. The CDR3 sequence is 14 residues long. The germline gives CDR1 KGHSH, CDR2 LQKENI. The receptor was derived from a person aged 55 to 75 with invasive lung adenocarcinoma. Some clones in this sample may be carry-over from other donors' samples. This chain uses TRBV18 with TRBJ1-3; D possibly corresponds to TRBD1 (6 bases). Sequenced input: FFPE invasive lung adenocarcinoma tissue. CDR3 nucleotide sequence: TGTGCCAGCTCACCCGGACAGATAAGAAACACCATATATTTT. It codes for CASSPGQIRNTIYF.